Below, one TCR beta chain is given with its context. Its antigen is not identified. The CDR3 totals 16 residues. Germline V lookup: CDR1 MNHNS, CDR2 SASEGT. V was cut by 5 bases and J by 0 bases, with 14 bases left in between. Generated by immunoSEQ multiplex PCR, the TCRdb table keeps only in-frame clones and is missing some. The table has 45,000 to 70,000 clones, around 88% seen once. This specimen belongs to a study of OX40 agonist ivuxolimab in advanced cancers. Overall study context: Intravenous ivuxolimab was administered to patients every 2 weeks at 0.01 to 10 mg/kg. General study points: Dosing at 0.1 to 3.0 mg/kg was accompanied by clonal expansion of CD4+ and CD8+ blood T cells by week 6.

This chain links TRBV6-1 with TRBJ1-3; TRBD1 is a possible D gene (5 bases). This TCR came from an adult with an advanced solid tumor such as melanoma, head and neck, liver or kidney cancer. The sample was CD4+ or CD8+ T cells sorted from blood, taken in a trial of the OX40 agonist ivuxolimab. CDR3 amino acids: CASSKGTAFSGNTIYF. The CDR3 nucleotides are TGTGCCAGCAGTAAAGGGACGGCGTTCTCTGGAAACACCATATATTTT.